This T cell receptor (beta chain) originates from a study of identical twins. TCRdb recomputed calls from the 5' RACE reads with MiXCR, one row per CDR3 protein. Seen here are some 630,000 distinct CDR3 sequences, about 7% observed once, and the top ten hold 1.5% to 2%. This clonotype was counted at least ten times. With 2 bases removed from V and 6 bases from J, the gap between germline ends came to 13 bases. This CDR3 has 15 amino acids. This sample was also put to use in a study of yellow fever vaccine responses in identical twins.

The sequencing input was PBMCs. This rearrangement joins TRBV12-3 or TRBV12-4 to TRBJ1-4, with a possible D match to TRBD1 (5 bases). This receptor was identified in a woman aged 18-29 years in good health. CDR3 in amino acids: CASSLLAGRDEKLFF. In DNA, the CDR3 is TGTGCCAGCAGTTTACTGGCAGGGAGGGATGAAAAACTGTTTTTT.